The T cell receptor (beta chain) described here comes from a study of cytomegalovirus exposure and HLA in healthy donors. Study findings and constraints: For TCR beta chains, V- and J-gene trimming was later linked to a missense DCLRE1C variant.

Primers for the PCR totalled 60 Vbeta and 13 Jbeta. Sequencing used immunoSEQ multiplex PCR; TCRdb keeps in-frame clones, though not all of them. The sample has just over 150,000 clones; 60% to 80% are singletons. On this clone itself: The antigen remains unidentified.

Germline V CDR1 and CDR2: LNHDA, SQIVND (reference sequence). Trimming took off 2 bases at V and 9 bases at J, with 14 bases between the two ends. There are 15 residues in the CDR3. What was sequenced was PBMCs. This chain links TRBV19 with TRBJ1-6; TRBD1 might be the D (6 bases). The sequence was obtained from a woman in her forties or fifties in good health and CMV-seropositive. The CDR3: CASSISTLRGSPLHF. Written as DNA, the CDR3 is TGTGCCAGTAGTATATCCACCCTCAGGGGTTCACCCCTCCACTTT.